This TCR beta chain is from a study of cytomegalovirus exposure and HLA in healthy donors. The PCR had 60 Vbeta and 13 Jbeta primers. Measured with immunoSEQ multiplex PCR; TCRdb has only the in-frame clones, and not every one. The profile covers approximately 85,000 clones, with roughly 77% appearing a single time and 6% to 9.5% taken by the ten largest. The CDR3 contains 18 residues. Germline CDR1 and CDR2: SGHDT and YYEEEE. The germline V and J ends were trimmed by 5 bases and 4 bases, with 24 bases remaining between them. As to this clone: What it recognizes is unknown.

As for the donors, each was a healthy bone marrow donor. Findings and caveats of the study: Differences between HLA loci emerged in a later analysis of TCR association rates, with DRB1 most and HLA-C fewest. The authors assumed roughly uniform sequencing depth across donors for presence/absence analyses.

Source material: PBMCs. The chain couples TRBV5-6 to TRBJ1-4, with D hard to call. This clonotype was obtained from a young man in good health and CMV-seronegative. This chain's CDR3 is CASSSFGRAEGGNEKLFF. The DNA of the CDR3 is TGTGCCAGCAGTTCCTTTGGACGGGCAGAGGGAGGTAATGAAAAACTGTTTTTT.